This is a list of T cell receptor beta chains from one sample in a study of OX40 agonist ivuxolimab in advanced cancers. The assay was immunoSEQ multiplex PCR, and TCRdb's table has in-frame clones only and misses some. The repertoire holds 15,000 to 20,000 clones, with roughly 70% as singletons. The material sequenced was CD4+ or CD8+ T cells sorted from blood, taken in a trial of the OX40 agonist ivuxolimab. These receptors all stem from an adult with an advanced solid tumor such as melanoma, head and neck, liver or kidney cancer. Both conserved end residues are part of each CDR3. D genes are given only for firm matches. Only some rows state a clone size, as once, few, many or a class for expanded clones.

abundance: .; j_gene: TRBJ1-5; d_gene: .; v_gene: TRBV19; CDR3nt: TGTGCCAGTACGACAGAGGATAGCAATCAGCCCCAGCATTTT; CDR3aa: CASTTEDSNQPQHF
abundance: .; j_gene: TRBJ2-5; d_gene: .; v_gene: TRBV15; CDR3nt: TGTGCCACCAGCAGAGGTTGGGTAGAGACCCAGTACTTC; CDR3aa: CATSRGWVETQYF
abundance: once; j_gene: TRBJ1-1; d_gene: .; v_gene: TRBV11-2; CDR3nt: TGTGCCAGCAGCTCGGACACGGACAAGGCCACTGAAGCTTTCTTT; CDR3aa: CASSSDTDKATEAFF
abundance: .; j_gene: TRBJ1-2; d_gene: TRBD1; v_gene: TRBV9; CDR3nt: TGTGCCAGCAGCGCAGGGACAGGGGGGTATGGCTACACCTTC; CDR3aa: CASSAGTGGYGYTF
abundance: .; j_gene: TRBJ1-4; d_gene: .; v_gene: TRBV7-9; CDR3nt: TGTGCCAGCAGCGTGGGCCCTACGTACGAAAAACTGTTTTTT; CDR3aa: CASSVGPTYEKLFF
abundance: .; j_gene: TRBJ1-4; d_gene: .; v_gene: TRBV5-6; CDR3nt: TGTGCCAGCAGCCTAATTCGGGCAAAAGGGGAAAAACTGTTTTTT; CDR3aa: CASSLIRAKGEKLFF
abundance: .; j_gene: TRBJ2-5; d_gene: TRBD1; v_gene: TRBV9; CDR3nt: TGTGCCAGCAGCGTCTTGGGCGGGACAGGACTCCAAGAGACCCAGTACTTC; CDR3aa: CASSVLGGTGLQETQYF
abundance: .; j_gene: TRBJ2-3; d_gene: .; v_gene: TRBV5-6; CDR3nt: TGTGCCAGCAGCTTGCCCTGGGGTGCAGATACGCAGTATTTT; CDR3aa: CASSLPWGADTQYF
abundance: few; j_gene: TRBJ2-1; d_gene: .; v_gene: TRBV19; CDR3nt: TGTGCCAGTAGGCCGACGGGTTCCTACAATGAGCAGTTCTTC; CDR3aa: CASRPTGSYNEQFF
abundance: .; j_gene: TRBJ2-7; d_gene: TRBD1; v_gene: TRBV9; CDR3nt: TGTGCCAGCAGCCCCCGGACAGGGGGCCCCTACGAGCAGTACTTC; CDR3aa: CASSPRTGGPYEQYF
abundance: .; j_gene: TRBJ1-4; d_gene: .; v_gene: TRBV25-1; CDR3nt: TGTGCCAGCAGTGACCTAATTTCGGGTACGAATGAAAAACTGTTTTTT; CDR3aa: CASSDLISGTNEKLFF
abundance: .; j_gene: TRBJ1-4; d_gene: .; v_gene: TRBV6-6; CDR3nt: TGTGCCAGCAGTTACGAAACGGCAACTAATGAAAAACTGTTTTTT; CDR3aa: CASSYETATNEKLFF
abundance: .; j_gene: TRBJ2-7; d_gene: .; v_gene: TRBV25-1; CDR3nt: TGTGCCAGCAGGGTCTCGGGCGAGCAGTACTTC; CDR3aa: CASRVSGEQYF
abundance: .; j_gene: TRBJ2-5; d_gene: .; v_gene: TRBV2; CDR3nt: TGTGCCAGCAGTGAAAACGGGGCCCTTCGGGAGACCCAGTACTTC; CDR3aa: CASSENGALRETQYF
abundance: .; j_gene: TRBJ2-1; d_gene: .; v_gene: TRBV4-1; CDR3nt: TGCGCCAGCAGCCCCCACCCGTCGGCTTCCCGGCCCAATGAGCAGTTCTTC; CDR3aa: CASSPHPSASRPNEQFF
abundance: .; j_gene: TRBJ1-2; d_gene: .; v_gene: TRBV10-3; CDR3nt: TGTGCCATCAGTGAGCGGGGCTATGGCTACACCTTC; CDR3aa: CAISERGYGYTF
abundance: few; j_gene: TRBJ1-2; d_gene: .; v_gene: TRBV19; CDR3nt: TGTGCCAGTAGCCTAGGGTACGACTATGGCTACACCTTC; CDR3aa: CASSLGYDYGYTF
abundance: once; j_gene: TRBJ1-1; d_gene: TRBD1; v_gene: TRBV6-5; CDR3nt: TGTGCCAGCAGCAAAGGGGACAGGGAAGCTTTCTTT; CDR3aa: CASSKGDREAFF
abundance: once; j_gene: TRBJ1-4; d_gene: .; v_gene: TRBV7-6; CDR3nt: TGTGCCAGCAGCTTAGCGGAGGTTGCAACTAATGAAAAACTGTTTTTT; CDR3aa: CASSLAEVATNEKLFF
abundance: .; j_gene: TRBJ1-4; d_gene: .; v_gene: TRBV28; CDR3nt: TGTGCCAGCAGTTCGGGGGCTGATAATGAAAAACTGTTTTTT; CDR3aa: CASSSGADNEKLFF
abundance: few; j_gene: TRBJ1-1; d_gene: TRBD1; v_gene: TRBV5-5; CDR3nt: TGTGCCAGCAGCGAAAACAGGGGGGATTACACTGAAGCTTTCTTT; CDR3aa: CASSENRGDYTEAFF
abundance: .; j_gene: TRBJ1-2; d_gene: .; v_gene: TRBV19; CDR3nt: TGTGCCAGTAGTCCCTCGGACAGCCTGAACTATGGCTACACCTTC; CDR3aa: CASSPSDSLNYGYTF
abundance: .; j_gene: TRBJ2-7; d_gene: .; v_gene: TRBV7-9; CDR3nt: TGTGCCAGCAGCTTCCCGGACTACGAGCAGTACTTC; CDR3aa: CASSFPDYEQYF
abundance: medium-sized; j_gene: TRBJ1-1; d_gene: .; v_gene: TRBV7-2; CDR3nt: TGTGCCAGCAGCTCCGGTTCCAGGACAGAGAACACTGAAGCTTTCTTT; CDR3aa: CASSSGSRTENTEAFF
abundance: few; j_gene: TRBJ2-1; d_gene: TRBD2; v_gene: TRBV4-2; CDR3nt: TGTGCCAGCAGCCAAGAGGGACTAGCTAGTGAGCAGTTCTTC; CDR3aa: CASSQEGLASEQFF
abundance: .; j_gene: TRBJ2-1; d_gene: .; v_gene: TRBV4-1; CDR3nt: TGCGCCAGCAGCCATAGCCCCAGCTCCTACAATGAGCAGTTCTTC; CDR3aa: CASSHSPSSYNEQFF
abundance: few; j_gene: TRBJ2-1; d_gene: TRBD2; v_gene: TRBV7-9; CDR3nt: TGTGCCAGCAGCCCACGGACTAGCGGGAGCATGGATGAGCAGTTCTTC; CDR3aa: CASSPRTSGSMDEQFF
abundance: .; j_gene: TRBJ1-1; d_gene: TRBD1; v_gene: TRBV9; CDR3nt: TGTGCCAGCAGCGTGGGACAGGGCATTCTACCGAACACTGAAGCTTTCTTT; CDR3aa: CASSVGQGILPNTEAFF
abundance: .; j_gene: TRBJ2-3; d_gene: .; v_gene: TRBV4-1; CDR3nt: TGCGCCAGCACCCCGGGATCTCGCACAGATACGCAGTATTTT; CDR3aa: CASTPGSRTDTQYF
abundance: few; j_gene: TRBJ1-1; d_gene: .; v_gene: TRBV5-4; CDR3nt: TGTGCCAGCAGCTTGGACGGGTATTGGGGCACTGAAGCTTTCTTT; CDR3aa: CASSLDGYWGTEAFF
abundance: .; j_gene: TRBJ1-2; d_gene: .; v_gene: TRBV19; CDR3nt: TGTGCCAGTAGCCAGAAAATCTATGGCTACACCTTC; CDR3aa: CASSQKIYGYTF
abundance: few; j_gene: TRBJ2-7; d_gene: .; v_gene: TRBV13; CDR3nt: TGTGCCAGCAGCTTCCCCCACAGTAAGCGGCACGAGCAGTACTTC; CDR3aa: CASSFPHSKRHEQYF
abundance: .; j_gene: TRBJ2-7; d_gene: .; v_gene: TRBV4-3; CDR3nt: TGCGCCAGCAGCCCGGGGAGTGCCTACGAGCAGTACTTC; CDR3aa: CASSPGSAYEQYF
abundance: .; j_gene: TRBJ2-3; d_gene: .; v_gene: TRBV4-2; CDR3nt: TGTGCCAGCAGCCACCCGACCGGGGATACGCAGTATTTT; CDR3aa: CASSHPTGDTQYF
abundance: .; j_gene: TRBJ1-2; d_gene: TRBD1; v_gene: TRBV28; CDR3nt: TGTGCCAGCAGTTTGGGGACAGCTTACTATGGCTACACCTTC; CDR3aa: CASSLGTAYYGYTF
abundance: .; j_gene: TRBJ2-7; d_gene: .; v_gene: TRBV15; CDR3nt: TGTGCCACCAGCAGAGAGGTGGGTTTGCGGTCCTACGAGCAGTACTTC; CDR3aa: CATSREVGLRSYEQYF
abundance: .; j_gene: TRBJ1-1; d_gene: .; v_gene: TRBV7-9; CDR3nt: TGTGCCAGCAGCCTCCGCGCGGTCCAGGGGACTGAAGCTTTCTTT; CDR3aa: CASSLRAVQGTEAFF
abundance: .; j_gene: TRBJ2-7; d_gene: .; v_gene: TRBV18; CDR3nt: TGTGCCAGCTCACGAGCCGACGAGCCCTCCTACGAGCAGTACTTC; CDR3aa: CASSRADEPSYEQYF
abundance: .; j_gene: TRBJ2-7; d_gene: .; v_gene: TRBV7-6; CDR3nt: TGTGCCAGCAGCGCTTTGGAGGCAGACTACGAGCAGTACTTC; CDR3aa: CASSALEADYEQYF
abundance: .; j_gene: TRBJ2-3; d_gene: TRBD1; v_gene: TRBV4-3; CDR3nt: TGCGCCAGCAGCACCGGGACAGGGAAGTTCCTCACAGATACGCAGTATTTT; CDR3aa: CASSTGTGKFLTDTQYF
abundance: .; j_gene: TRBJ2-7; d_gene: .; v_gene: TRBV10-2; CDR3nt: TGCGCCTCCCACGGGCTAGTGGCCTACGAGCAGTACTTC; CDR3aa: CASHGLVAYEQYF
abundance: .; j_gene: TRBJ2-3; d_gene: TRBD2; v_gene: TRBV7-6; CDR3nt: TGTGCCAGCAGCCCAGCGGGGGCGATAGATACGCAGTATTTT; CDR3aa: CASSPAGAIDTQYF
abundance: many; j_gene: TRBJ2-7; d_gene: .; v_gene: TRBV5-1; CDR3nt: TGCGCCCGCCTGCCAGGCATCCTCTACGAGCAGTACTTC; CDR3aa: CARLPGILYEQYF
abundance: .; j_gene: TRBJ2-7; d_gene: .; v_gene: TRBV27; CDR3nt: TGTGCCAGCAGACTCGCGGACGGGGCCTGGTACTTC; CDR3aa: CASRLADGAWYF
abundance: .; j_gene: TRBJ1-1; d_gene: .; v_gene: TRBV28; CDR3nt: TGTGCCAGCCACGTTGGGGGGACGACTGAAGCTTTCTTT; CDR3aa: CASHVGGTTEAFF
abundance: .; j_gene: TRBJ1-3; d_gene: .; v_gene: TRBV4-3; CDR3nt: TGCGCCAGCAGCCAAGGGCCCCCAGGGGATACTGGAAACACCATATATTTT; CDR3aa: CASSQGPPGDTGNTIYF
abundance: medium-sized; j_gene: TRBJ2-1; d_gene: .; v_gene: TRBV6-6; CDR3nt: TGTGCCAGCAGTTACGGGGCCTCAGCTACCCAGCAGTTCTTC; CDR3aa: CASSYGASATQQFF
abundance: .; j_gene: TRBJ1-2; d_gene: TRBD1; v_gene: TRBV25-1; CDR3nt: TGTGCCAGCAGTGAGACTCGGACAGGGAAGGTTGGCTACACCTTC; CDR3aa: CASSETRTGKVGYTF